Following are 32 T cell receptor beta chains from one sample sequenced in a study of blood T cell repertoires in COVID-19. The method was immunoSEQ multiplex PCR; TCRdb's version includes in-frame clones alone and lacks a portion of them. This table holds 15,000 to 20,000 clones, 70% to 90% found once. What was sequenced was peripheral blood. The receptors originated from a human donor in a cohort sampled during active COVID-19.

The chain has TRBV19 and TRBJ2-5, with TRBD1 matching over 7 bases. The CDR3 loop spans 14 amino acids. J gave up 5 bases and V 1 base, and 4 bases lay outside the gene matches. Germline assignment: CDR1 LNHDA and CDR2 SQIVND (reference sequence). The CDR3 coding sequence is TGTGCCAGTAGTATAGGAAGCAGGGGGGAGACCCAGTACTTC. Translation gives CASSIGSRGETQYF.

The chain uses TRBV7-9 and TRBJ1-5; D gene unclear. This CDR3 contains 13 residues. Germline V gene lookup returns CDR1 SEHNR and CDR2 FQNEAQ (reference sequence). The V end was cut by 1 base, the J end by 4 bases, with 5 bases between. CDR3 residues: CASSLGRNQPQHF. CDR3 bases: TGTGCCAGCAGCTTAGGCCGGAATCAGCCCCAGCATTTT.

CDR3 in amino acids: CASTHSGGIGELFF. The CDR3 region has the DNA TGTGCCAGCACCCATAGCGGGGGGATCGGGGAGCTGTTTTTT. The chain combines TRBV6-5 with TRBJ2-2, with 10 bases lining up with TRBD2. The ends lost 7 bases at V and 7 bases at J; junction bases unmatched: 6. Germline V gene lookup returns CDR1 MNHEY and CDR2 SVGAGI. CDR3 size: 14 residues.

The chain combines TRBV9 with TRBJ2-5; D unclear. V lost 0 bases, J lost 0 bases, and 6 bases lay in between. The CDR3 is 14 amino acids. Per the germline V gene, CDR1 is SGDLS and CDR2 is YYNGEE. The CDR3 is CASSVGPYQETQYF. CDR3 nucleotides: TGTGCCAGCAGCGTAGGGCCGTACCAAGAGACCCAGTACTTC.

This chain links TRBV27 with TRBJ1-1; the D gene is possibly TRBD1 (5 bases). Trimming took off 6 bases at V and 7 bases at J, with 15 bases between the two ends. CDR1 and CDR2 from the germline V gene are MNHEY and SMNVEV (reference sequence). This CDR3 is built from 13 residues. The CDR3 sequence: CASRGGDSREAFF. Written as DNA, the CDR3 is TGTGCCAGCAGGGGGGGGGATAGCCGTGAAGCTTTCTTT.

The count of this clone is one. The genes are TRBV3-1 (or the pseudogene TRBV3-2) and TRBJ1-2; D not certain. The CDR3 sequence is 13 residues long. CDR1 and CDR2 (germline): LGHDT, YNNKEL (reference sequence). Trimming took off 0 bases at V and 8 bases at J, with 10 bases between the two ends. In DNA, the CDR3 is TGTGCCAGCAGCCAAGAGGAGGGAGGCGGCTACACCTTC. It translates to CASSQEEGGGYTF.

The gene calls are TRBV5-4 and TRBJ1-4; 8 bases agree with TRBD1. Germline V gives CDR1 SGHNT, CDR2 YYREEE (reference sequence). This CDR3 region has 16 residues. The trim removed 0 bases at V and 8 bases at J, leaving 9 bases unmatched. Here the CDR3 reads CASSLAAGTGGEKLFF. The CDR3 DNA is TGTGCCAGCAGCTTGGCTGCCGGGACAGGAGGAGAAAAACTGTTTTTT.

The chain is built from TRBV4-1 and TRBJ1-3, with 7 bases lining up with TRBD1. CDR1 and CDR2 from the germline V gene are MGHRA and YSYEKL. V lost 4 bases, J lost 7 bases, and 10 bases stayed unmatched. This CDR3 comprises 15 residues. CDR3 residues: CASSLTDRVFNTIYF. The DNA of the CDR3 is TGCGCCAGCAGCCTCACCGACAGGGTGTTCAACACCATATATTTT.

This chain joins TRBV5-1 and TRBJ1-2; 7 bases line up with TRBD1. Germline loops: CDR1 SGHRS, CDR2 YFSETQ. V shed 4 bases, J shed 5 bases, and the junction held 8 bases outside the gene matches. The CDR3 has 14 amino acids. This CDR3 reads CASSPGTEGYGYTF. The DNA of the CDR3 is TGCGCCAGCAGCCCCGGGACAGAGGGGTATGGCTACACCTTC.

This chain uses TRBV6-5 with TRBJ2-1, with D possibly matching TRBD1 (6 bases). The CDR3 is 14 amino acids. Germline lookup yields CDR1 MNHEY and CDR2 SVGAGI. The V gene lost 6 bases and the J gene lost 4 bases, with 13 bases spanning the gap. CDR3 bases: TGTGCCAGCAGGGACAGCATTGGGTACAATGAGCAGTTCTTC. It is translated as CASRDSIGYNEQFF.

Only one count was recorded for this clone. The chain joins TRBV19 to TRBJ2-3; D is unclear. The CDR3 sequence is 13 residues long. V lost 3 bases to trimming and J lost 0 bases, with 4 bases between them. Germline V gene data show CDR1 as LNHDA and CDR2 as SQIVND (reference sequence). The CDR3 is CASSIQSTDTQYF. As DNA, the CDR3 is TGTGCCAGTAGTATTCAGAGCACAGATACGCAGTATTTT.

This clone has only one observation. This chain joins TRBV5-4 and TRBJ1-3; the match to TRBD1 covers 7 bases. Germline-derived CDR1 and CDR2 are SGHNT and YYREEE (reference sequence). The ends lost 4 bases at V and 2 bases at J; junction bases unmatched: 6. This CDR3 is 15 amino acids long. In nucleotides, the CDR3 is TGTGCCAGCAGCACCGACAGGGAGCCTGGAAACACCATATATTTT. Translating gives CASSTDREPGNTIYF.

The chain joins TRBV6-5 to TRBJ2-5; D perhaps matches TRBD2 (6 bases). V was trimmed by 3 bases and J by 4 bases, leaving 12 bases between them. This CDR3 has 14 residues. Germline loops: CDR1 MNHEY, CDR2 SVGAGI. CDR3 DNA sequence: TGTGCCAGCAGTTATGGGGGGATGGTAGAGACCCAGTACTTC. This translates into CASSYGGMVETQYF.

This chain uses TRBV7-9 with TRBJ2-7; 9 bases map to TRBD2. The V segment lost 5 bases and the J segment 2 bases; nucleotides outside the gene matches: 7. The CDR3 is 15 residues long. Germline-derived CDR1 and CDR2 are SEHNR and FQNEAQ (reference sequence). In nucleotides, the CDR3 is TGTGCCAGCAGCCCCTCGGGCGGGGGGGCCTACGAGCAGTACTTC. Its protein product is CASSPSGGGAYEQYF.

The V and J genes are TRBV23-1 and TRBJ2-5; TRBD1 aligns across 8 bases. TRBV23-1 is given ORF status, its function remaining uncertain. With V trimmed by 0 bases and J by 5 bases, 2 bases remained unmatched. This CDR3 has 14 amino acids. CDR3 amino acids: CASSQSYRGETQYF. CDR3 DNA: TGCGCCAGCAGTCAATCGTACAGGGGGGAGACCCAGTACTTC.

CDR3 in amino acids: CASSLVQEDSTQYF. CDR3 coding DNA: TGTGCCAGCAGCTTAGTACAAGAGGATAGTACGCAGTATTTT. The rearrangement links TRBV11-3 to TRBJ2-3, with no clear D. Germline lookup yields CDR1 SGHNT and CDR2 YENEEA. The V gene lost 1 base and the J gene lost 8 bases, with 13 bases spanning the gap. CDR3 length: 14 residues.

By its share, this clone is medium-sized. The J gene is TRBJ1-2, the V gene TRBV27; no reliable D call. Germline assignment: CDR1 MNHEY and CDR2 SMNVEV (reference sequence). The CDR3 length is 15 residues. The V end was cut by 4 bases, the J end by 9 bases, with 21 bases between. DNA of the CDR3: TGTGCCAGCAGTTCCCTGAGACGGAGCCTTTACCGCTACACCTTC. It is translated as CASSSLRRSLYRYTF.

The J gene is TRBJ1-1, the V gene TRBV4-3; 9 nucleotides align to TRBD1. This CDR3 spans 13 amino acids. Germline loops: CDR1 LGHNA, CDR2 YSLEER. With V trimmed by 4 bases and J by 4 bases, 1 base remained unmatched. The CDR3 bases are TGCGCCAGCAGCCGGGACAGGGTCACTGAAGCTTTCTTT. It yields the protein CASSRDRVTEAFF.

The CDR3 coding sequence is TGTGCCAGCAGCTTAGTCGGGACAAGTGAAGTAGAGCAGTACTTC. As protein: CASSLVGTSEVEQYF. The chain uses TRBV11-3 and TRBJ2-7; a weak D match, TRBD1 (6 bases). V was clipped by 1 base and J by 7 bases, with 17 bases between them. In germline, CDR1 is SGHNT, CDR2 YENEEA. The CDR3 runs to 15 residues.

The chain has TRBV11-2 and TRBJ2-7, with D perhaps matching TRBD2 (6 bases). The ends were cut back, 5 bases at V and 2 bases at J, with 13 bases in the middle. This CDR3 spans 14 amino acids. CDR1 is SGHAT, CDR2 FQNNGV, per germline. Here the CDR3 reads CASSTTSGPYEQYF. The CDR3 bases are TGTGCCAGCAGCACTACGAGCGGGCCCTACGAGCAGTACTTC.

This sequence joins TRBV6-2 or TRBV6-3 and TRBJ1-2; 10 bases fit TRBD1. The V segment lost 4 bases and the J segment 6 bases; nucleotides outside the gene matches: 8. Germline V lookup: CDR1 MNHEY, CDR2 SVGEGT. This CDR3 has 15 residues. As DNA, the CDR3 is TGTGCCAGCAGTTTCCCCGACAGGGGGCCAGATGGCTACACCTTC. Encoded protein: CASSFPDRGPDGYTF.

This clone was detected once. The gene calls are TRBV7-2 and TRBJ2-7, with 7 bases identical to TRBD1. The CDR3 has 14 amino acids. Germline values: CDR1 SGHTA, CDR2 FQGNSA. V lost 0 bases and J lost 1; bases outside the gene matches: 0. The CDR3 loop is CASSLAGQSYEQYF. CDR3 bases: TGTGCCAGCAGCTTAGCGGGACAGTCCTACGAGCAGTACTTC. The full variable domain, rest sourced from reference TRBV7-2 and TRBJ2-7, is GAGVSQSPSNKVTEKGKDVELRCDPISGHTALYWYRQSLGQGLEFLIYFQGNSAPDKSGLPSDRFSAERTGGSVSTLTIQRTQQEDSAVYLCASSLAGQSYEQYFGPGTRLTVT.

This clone was seen only a few times. V usage is TRBV4-3 and J usage is TRBJ1-1; no clear D. CDR1 is LGHNA, CDR2 YSLEER, per germline. Trimming shortened V by 1 base and J by 5 bases, and 8 bases separated the two germline ends. The CDR3 runs to 13 residues. The DNA for the CDR3 is TGCGCCAGCAGCCAAGGATCGGGGACTGAAGCTTTCTTT. Protein: CASSQGSGTEAFF.

The rearrangement uses TRBV7-9 and TRBJ2-7; D remains unclear. The CDR3 is 11 amino acids. Germline values: CDR1 SEHNR, CDR2 FQNEAQ (reference sequence). V gave up 4 bases and J gave up 5 bases, with 6 bases separating them. The CDR3 DNA sequence: TGTGCCAGCAGCTCCACACACGAGCAGTACTTC. Amino acid sequence: CASSSTHEQYF.

This chain connects TRBV3-1 (or the pseudogene TRBV3-2) to TRBJ2-3, with 8 bases that match TRBD2. With V trimmed by 4 bases and J by 4 bases, 10 bases remained unmatched. This CDR3 is 16 amino acids long. The germline CDR1 and CDR2 sequences are LGHDT and YNNKEL (reference sequence). The CDR3 loop is CASSPPRGGGADTQYF. In DNA, the CDR3 is TGTGCCAGCAGCCCCCCTCGGGGGGGCGGGGCAGATACGCAGTATTTT.

This sequence joins TRBV4-3 and TRBJ2-6, with a weak D call TRBD2 (5 bases). The V end was cut by 0 bases, the J end by 2 bases, with 17 bases between. Per the germline V gene, CDR1 is LGHNA and CDR2 is YSLEER. This CDR3 contains 19 residues. CDR3 protein: CASSQEVAGRKAGANVLTF. The CDR3 nucleotides are TGCGCCAGCAGCCAAGAGGTTGCGGGTAGAAAAGCTGGGGCCAACGTCCTGACTTTC.

The chain joins TRBV6-5 to TRBJ2-2; TRBD2 might be the D (5 bases). This CDR3 spans 15 amino acids. Between the trimmed V and J ends, which lost 3 bases and 4 bases, there was a span of 12 bases. Germline CDR1 MNHEY, CDR2 SVGAGI. CDR3: CASSYGLEVTGELFF. As DNA, the CDR3 is TGTGCCAGCAGTTATGGTCTGGAGGTCACCGGGGAGCTGTTTTTT.

The chain employs TRBV7-6 and TRBJ2-1; TRBD1 might be the D (5 bases). Per germline, CDR1 SGHVS and CDR2 FNYEAQ. The germline V and J ends were trimmed by 8 bases and 6 bases, with 14 bases remaining between them. This CDR3 contains 13 residues. The CDR3 here is CASAFRGSNEQFF. The CDR3 bases are TGTGCCAGCGCTTTTAGGGGTTCCAATGAGCAGTTCTTC.

The chain uses TRBV5-5 and TRBJ2-1, with 14 bases identical to TRBD2. J gave up 8 bases and V 4 bases, and 2 bases lay outside the gene matches. The CDR3 totals 14 residues. Germline V CDR1 and CDR2: SGHKS, YYEKEE (reference sequence). CDR3 bases: TGTGCCAGCAGCGCGGGACTAGCGGGGGATGAGCAGTTCTTC. Residues: CASSAGLAGDEQFF.

The V gene is TRBV28, the J gene TRBJ1-2; 8 positions agree with TRBD1. Germline CDR1 and CDR2: MDHEN and SYDVKM. The length of the CDR3 is 15 residues. J lost 6 bases, V lost 7 bases, and 13 bases had no gene match. This chain's CDR3 is CASKGQGARFDGYTF. CDR3 DNA sequence: TGTGCCAGCAAGGGGCAGGGGGCGCGGTTTGATGGCTACACCTTC.

V gene TRBV6-5 combines with J gene TRBJ1-2, with D unresolved. V gave up 0 bases and J gave up 4 bases, with 9 bases separating them. Germline CDR1 and CDR2: MNHEY and SVGAGI. This CDR3 spans 14 amino acids. The CDR3 DNA reads TGTGCCAGCAGTTACTCGGAACAGTCCTATGGCTACACCTTC. This translates into CASSYSEQSYGYTF.

The chain combines TRBV7-7 with TRBJ2-1; D is possibly TRBD2 (5 bases). In germline, CDR1 is SSHAT, CDR2 FNYEAQ (reference sequence). Trimming cost V 2 bases and J 6 bases, with 14 bases left between them. The CDR3 contains 15 residues. The CDR3 reads CASSLILASVNEQFF. The CDR3 DNA sequence: TGTGCCAGCAGCTTAATCCTAGCTAGTGTCAATGAGCAGTTCTTC.